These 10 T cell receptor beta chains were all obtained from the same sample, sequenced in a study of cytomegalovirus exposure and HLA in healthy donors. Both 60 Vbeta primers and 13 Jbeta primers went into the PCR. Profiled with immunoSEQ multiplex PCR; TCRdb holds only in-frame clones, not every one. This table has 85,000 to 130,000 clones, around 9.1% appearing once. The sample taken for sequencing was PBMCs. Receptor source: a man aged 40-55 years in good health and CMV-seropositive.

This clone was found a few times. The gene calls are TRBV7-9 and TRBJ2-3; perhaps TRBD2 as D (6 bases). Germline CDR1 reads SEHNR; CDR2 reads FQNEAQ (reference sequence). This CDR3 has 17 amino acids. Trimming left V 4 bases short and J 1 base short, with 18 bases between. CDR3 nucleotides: TGTGCCAGCAGCTCAGCCTTTCGGGACTCCCGCACAGATACGCAGTATTTT. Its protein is CASSSAFRDSRTDTQYF. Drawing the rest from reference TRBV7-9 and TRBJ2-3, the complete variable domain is DTGVSQNPRHKITKRGQNVTFRCDPISEHNRLYWYRQTLGQGPEFLTYFQNEAQLEKSRLLSDRFSAERPKGSFSTLEIQRTEQGDSAMYLCASSSAFRDSRTDTQYFGPGTRLTVL.

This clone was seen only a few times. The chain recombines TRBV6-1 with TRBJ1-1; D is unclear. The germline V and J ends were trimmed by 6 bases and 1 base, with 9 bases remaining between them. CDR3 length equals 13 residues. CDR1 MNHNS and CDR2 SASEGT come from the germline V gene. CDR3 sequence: CASRARGNTEAFF. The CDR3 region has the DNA TGTGCCAGCAGAGCCCGAGGGAACACTGAAGCTTTCTTT.

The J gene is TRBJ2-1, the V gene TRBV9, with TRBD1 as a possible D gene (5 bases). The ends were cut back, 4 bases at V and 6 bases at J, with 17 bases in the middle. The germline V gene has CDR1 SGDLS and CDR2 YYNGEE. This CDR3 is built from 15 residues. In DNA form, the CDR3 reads TGTGCCAGCAGCCCCGTCCAGGGAACTCCCAATGAGCAGTTCTTC. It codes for CASSPVQGTPNEQFF. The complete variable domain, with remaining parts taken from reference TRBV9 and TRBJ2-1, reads DSGVTQTPKHLITATGQRVTLRCSPRSGDLSVYWYQQSLDQGLQFLIQYYNGEERAKGNILERFSAQQFPDLHSELNLSSLELGDSALYFCASSPVQGTPNEQFFGPGTRLTVL.

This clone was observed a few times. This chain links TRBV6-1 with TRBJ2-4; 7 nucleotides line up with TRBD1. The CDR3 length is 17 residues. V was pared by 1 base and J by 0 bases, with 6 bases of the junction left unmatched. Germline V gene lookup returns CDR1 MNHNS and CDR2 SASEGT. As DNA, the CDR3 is TGTGCCAGCAGTGAAGGGGTAGGGGGCCTAGCCAAAAACATTCAGTACTTC. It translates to CASSEGVGGLAKNIQYF.

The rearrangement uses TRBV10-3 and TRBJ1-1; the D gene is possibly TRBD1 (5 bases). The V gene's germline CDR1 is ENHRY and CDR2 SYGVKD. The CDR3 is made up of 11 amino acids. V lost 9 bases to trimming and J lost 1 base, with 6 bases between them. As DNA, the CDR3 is TGTGCCATGGGGGGGAACACTGAAGCTTTCTTT. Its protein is CAMGGNTEAFF.

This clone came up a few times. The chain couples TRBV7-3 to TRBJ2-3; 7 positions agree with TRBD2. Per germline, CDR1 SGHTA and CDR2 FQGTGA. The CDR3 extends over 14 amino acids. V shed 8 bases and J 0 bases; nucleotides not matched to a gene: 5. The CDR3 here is CASAAGSSTDTQYF. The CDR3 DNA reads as TGTGCCAGCGCAGCGGGGTCTAGCACAGATACGCAGTATTTT.

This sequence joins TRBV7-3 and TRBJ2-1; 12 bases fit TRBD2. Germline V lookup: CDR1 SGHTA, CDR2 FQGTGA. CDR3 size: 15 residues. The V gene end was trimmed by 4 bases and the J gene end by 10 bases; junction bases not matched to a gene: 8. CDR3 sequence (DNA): TGTGCCAGCAGCTCAGCTAGCGGGAGGGTAACCGAGCAGTTCTTC. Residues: CASSSASGRVTEQFF. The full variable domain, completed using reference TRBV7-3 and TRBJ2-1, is GAGVSQTPSNKVTEKGKYVELRCDPISGHTALYWYRQSLGQGPEFLIYFQGTGAADDSGLPNDRFFAVRPEGSVSTLKIQRTERGDSAVYLCASSSASGRVTEQFFGPGTRLTVL.

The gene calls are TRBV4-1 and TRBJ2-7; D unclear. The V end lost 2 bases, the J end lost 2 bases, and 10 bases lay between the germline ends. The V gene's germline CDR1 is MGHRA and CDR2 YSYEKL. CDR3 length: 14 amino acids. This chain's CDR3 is CASSQMVGPYEQYF. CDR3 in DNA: TGCGCCAGCAGCCAAATGGTCGGTCCCTACGAGCAGTACTTC.

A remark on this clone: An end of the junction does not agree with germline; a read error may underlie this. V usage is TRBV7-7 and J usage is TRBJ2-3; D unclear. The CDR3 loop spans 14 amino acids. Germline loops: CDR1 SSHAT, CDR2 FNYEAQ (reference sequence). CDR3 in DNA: TGTGCTAGCAGCTTGCTAGGTCGCACAGATACGCAGTATTTT. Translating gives CASSLLGRTDTQYF. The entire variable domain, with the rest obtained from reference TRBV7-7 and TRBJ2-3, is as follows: GAGVSQSPRYKVTKRGQDVTLRCDPISSHATLYWYQQALGQGPEFLTYFNYEAQPDKSGLPSDRFSAERPEGSISTLTIQRTEQRDSAMYRCASSLLGRTDTQYFGPGTRLTVL.

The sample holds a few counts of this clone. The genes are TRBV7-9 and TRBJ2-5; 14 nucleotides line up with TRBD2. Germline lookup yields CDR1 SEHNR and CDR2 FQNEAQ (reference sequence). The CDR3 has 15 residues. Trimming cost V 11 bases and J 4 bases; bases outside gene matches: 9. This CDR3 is CAGSGLAGGVETQYF. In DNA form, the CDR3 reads TGTGCCGGAAGTGGACTAGCGGGAGGAGTAGAGACCCAGTACTTC.